The sequence of this TCR beta chain was determined in a study of blood T cell repertoires in COVID-19. Across the study: The United States, Italy and Spain were the sources of the acute and convalescent COVID-19 samples. The cDNA or gDNA used as material had been derived from T cells, B-cell-depleted T cells, or PBMCs.

Source study methods: Amplification of reference gene primers was used by the study to estimate nucleated cell counts. The table came from immunoSEQ multiplex PCR; TCRdb's copy has only in-frame clones and leaves some out. That table is the source of V, J and clone size, and D and trimming were worked out from the DNA. The profile shows around 170,000 clones, about 81% of them singletons. Sample: peripheral blood. The TCR originated in a man aged 30 to 45 with active or convalescent COVID-19.

CDR3 protein: CASSSRQGTNTGELFF. The CDR3 DNA sequence: TGTGCCAGCAGCTCACGACAGGGGACGAACACCGGGGAGCTGTTTTTT. The chain links TRBV7-8 to TRBJ2-2; 8 nucleotides agree with TRBD1. This CDR3 has 16 residues. The germline gives CDR1 SGHVS, CDR2 FQNEAQ. V was clipped by 4 bases and J by 0 bases; unmatched bases: 4.